Presented here are 24 T cell receptor beta chains from one specimen sequenced in a study of shared clonotypes between healthy human individuals. Measured with immunoSEQ multiplex PCR; TCRdb has only the in-frame clones, and not every one. The repertoire has roughly 2.4 million clones, approximately 96% of them found once; the top ten carry over 0.1%. The source material was naive CD4+ T cells sorted from blood. Subset noted: CD45RA+ positively selected. Source of these receptors: a man younger than 30 in good health.

The chain is built from TRBV6-1 and TRBJ2-7; 7 nucleotides align to TRBD2. CDR1 and CDR2 from the germline V gene are MNHNS and SASEGT. The CDR3 runs to 15 residues. The junction had 11 bases not matched to a gene; V was cut back by 7 bases and J by 2 bases. CDR3 nucleotide sequence: TGTGCCAGCAAGGGGAGGGCGCACCGTACCTACGAGCAGTACTTC. This encodes CASKGRAHRTYEQYF.

The chain combines TRBV7-2 with TRBJ2-2; 7 positions agree with TRBD2. CDR1 is SGHTA, CDR2 FQGNSA, per germline. CDR3 length: 17 amino acids. Trimming took 2 bases from V and 3 from J; bases not matched to a gene: 9. DNA for the CDR3: TGTGCCAGCAGCTTAAAAGTGATAGCGGGTTACACCGGGGAGCTGTTTTTT. This sequence encodes CASSLKVIAGYTGELFF.

A note on this clone: Other DNA sequences in this sample translate to the same CDR3. The chain couples TRBV18 to TRBJ1-5; D uncertain. The CDR3 sequence is 14 residues long. Trimming took 6 bases from V and 0 from J, leaving 9 bases between them. Germline CDR1 and CDR2: KGHSH and LQKENI. The CDR3 reads CASSPQNSNQPQHF. The CDR3 DNA follows: TGTGCCAGCTCTCCCCAGAATAGCAATCAGCCCCAGCATTTT.

The chain carries TRBV10-1 and TRBJ2-3; 8 bases are a match to TRBD2. This CDR3 region has 16 residues. The ends lost 0 bases at V and 2 bases at J; junction bases unmatched: 4. Germline lookup yields CDR1 WNHNN and CDR2 SYGVQD (reference sequence). CDR3 protein: CASSESRSGVTDTQYF. CDR3 sequence (DNA): TGCGCCAGCAGTGAGTCGCGTAGCGGGGTCACAGATACGCAGTATTTT.

The chain carries TRBV7-3 and TRBJ1-1; D unresolved. The CDR3 length is 13 residues. Germline lookup yields CDR1 SGHTA and CDR2 FQGTGA. Trimming left V 6 bases short and J 5 bases short, with 13 bases between. CDR3 DNA sequence: TGTGCCAGCAGTCAATTGGGCGGGACTGAAGCTTTCTTT. Translation: CASSQLGGTEAFF.

Concerning this clone: At one boundary the junction diverges from the germline segment, which might be a read error. V usage is TRBV7-7 and J usage is TRBJ2-2; TRBD2 aligns across 10 bases. Germline loops: CDR1 SSHAT, CDR2 FNYEAQ (reference sequence). CDR3 size: 16 residues. CDR3 in amino acids: CASSPRTSGNTGELFF. In DNA, the CDR3 is TGTGCTAGCAGCCCTCGGACTAGCGGTAACACCGGGGAGCTGTTTTTT.

The chain couples TRBV28 to TRBJ1-4; TRBD1 is a possible D gene (5 bases). V dropped 6 bases and J dropped 7 bases, with 21 bases sitting between them. The CDR3 length is 16 residues. Germline values: CDR1 MDHEN, CDR2 SYDVKM. CDR3 coding DNA: TGTGCCAGCAGCCCAACCCAGGGAGGGAAGGCTGAAAAACTGTTTTTT. Its protein product is CASSPTQGGKAEKLFF.

The chain employs TRBV7-2 and TRBJ1-5; D gene uncertain. CDR3 length: 15 residues. From germline, CDR1 is SGHTA and CDR2 FQGNSA. Between the trimmed V and J ends, which lost 5 bases and 4 bases, there was a span of 15 bases. CDR3 region: CASSLGQARNQPQHF. The CDR3 DNA follows: TGTGCCAGCAGCCTTGGTCAGGCGCGTAATCAGCCCCAGCATTTT.

This clone was observed once. Distinct nucleotide sequences in the sample also encode this CDR3. The rearrangement joins TRBV5-4 to TRBJ2-7; 7 nucleotides agree with TRBD1. There are 13 residues in the CDR3. V gave up 3 bases and J gave up 3 bases; unmatched junction bases: 3. Germline V lookup: CDR1 SGHNT, CDR2 YYREEE (reference sequence). CDR3: CASSSRDSYEQYF. CDR3 sequence (DNA): TGTGCCAGCAGCTCCCGGGACAGCTACGAGCAGTACTTC. Full variable domain (remainder filled in from reference TRBV5-4 and TRBJ2-7): ETGVTQSPTHLIKTRGQQVTLRCSSQSGHNTVSWYQQALGQGPQFIFQYYREEENGRGNFPPRFSGLQFPNYSSELNVNALELDDSALYLCASSSRDSYEQYFGPGTRLTVT.

This clone was counted once. The gene calls are TRBV9 and TRBJ1-1; the D gene is possibly TRBD1 (5 bases). The CDR3 length is 16 residues. V shed 0 bases and J shed 1 base, with 13 bases lying between them. Germline CDR1 and CDR2: SGDLS and YYNGEE. CDR3 sequence: CASSVGIQVANTEAFF. CDR3 sequence (DNA): TGTGCCAGCAGCGTAGGGATACAGGTCGCGAACACTGAAGCTTTCTTT.

The CDR3 sequence: CASSLDGTGVTYEQYF. The CDR3 DNA sequence: TGTGCCAGCAGCTTGGACGGTACGGGTGTCACCTACGAGCAGTACTTC. The chain joins TRBV5-6 to TRBJ2-7; D is undetermined. Trimming stripped 0 bases from V and 2 bases from J, with 15 bases between. The CDR3 has 16 amino acids. Germline CDR1 reads SGHDT; CDR2 reads YYEEEE.

The J gene is TRBJ2-7, the V gene TRBV10-3; tentatively, D is TRBD2 (6 bases). Germline V gene sequence: CDR1 ENHRY, CDR2 SYGVKD. There are 15 residues in the CDR3. The V end lost 5 bases, the J end lost 2 bases, and 16 bases lay between the germline ends. As DNA, the CDR3 is TGTGCCATCAGTCCTGGGGCTAGCGCAGCCTACGAGCAGTACTTC. It yields the protein CAISPGASAAYEQYF.

The chain recombines TRBV10-1 with TRBJ2-3; TRBD2 might be the D (5 bases). Germline-derived CDR1 and CDR2 are WNHNN and SYGVQD (reference sequence). The CDR3 loop spans 12 amino acids. V was cut by 5 bases and J by 8 bases, with 11 bases left in between. CDR3 nucleotide sequence: TGCGCCAGCAGTCTAAATGAGGGTACGCAGTATTTT. It encodes CASSLNEGTQYF.

The CDR3 nucleotides read TGTGCCAGCAGTGAGTCAGCGTTGAGCACAGATACGCAGTATTTT. Its translation: CASSESALSTDTQYF. The rearrangement links TRBV2 to TRBJ2-3; D gene uncertain. CDR1 and CDR2 from the germline V gene are SNHLY and FYNNEI. V was pared by 3 bases and J by 0 bases, with 10 bases between. CDR3 length equals 15 residues.

In its sample, this clone was seen once. The V gene is TRBV6-1, the J gene TRBJ2-7; TRBD1 aligns across 7 bases. The CDR3 loop spans 15 amino acids. After removal of 7 bases from V and 4 bases from J, the junction contained 13 bases not matched to a gene. Germline V gives CDR1 MNHNS, CDR2 SASEGT. CDR3 amino acids: CASTVTGRSSYEQYF. For the CDR3, the DNA is TGTGCCAGCACTGTGACAGGGCGTTCTTCTTACGAGCAGTACTTC.

The rearrangement joins TRBV29-1 to TRBJ1-2; TRBD1 matches 7 bases. This CDR3 contains 14 residues. The V segment lost 2 bases and the J segment 5 bases; nucleotides outside the gene matches: 8. From germline, CDR1 is SQVTM and CDR2 ANQGSEA. CDR3 nucleotide sequence: TGCAGCGTTGAATTGGCAGGGGGTATTTATGGCTACACCTTC. It is translated as CSVELAGGIYGYTF.

The V and J genes are TRBV23-1 and TRBJ2-7, with 7 bases fitting TRBD1. TRBV23-1 is identified as an open reading frame with a role that is uncertain. The junction had 8 bases not matched to a gene; V was cut back by 3 bases and J by 3 bases. This CDR3 contains 15 residues. CDR3 nucleotides: TGCGCCAGCAGTCACTCACACAGGGGTAGCTACGAGCAGTACTTC. Residues: CASSHSHRGSYEQYF.

In this sample, this clone turned up once. The chain combines TRBV9 with TRBJ2-1, with 10 bases matching TRBD2. This CDR3 spans 14 amino acids. Trimming took 0 bases from V and 9 from J; bases not matched to a gene: 3. Germline CDR1 and CDR2: SGDLS and YYNGEE. The CDR3 is CASSVVAGGGEQFF. CDR3 coding DNA: TGTGCCAGCAGCGTAGTAGCGGGAGGAGGTGAGCAGTTCTTC.

The chain is built from TRBV30 and TRBJ2-3; D not resolved. CDR1 is GTSNPN and CDR2 is SVGIG in the germline V gene (reference sequence). The CDR3 length is 13 residues. V was cut by 5 bases and J by 4 bases, with 13 bases left in between. The CDR3 is CAWVSPKADTQYF. CDR3 nucleotide sequence: TGTGCCTGGGTGTCGCCGAAGGCAGATACGCAGTATTTT.

The rearrangement links TRBV5-1 to TRBJ1-2, with 9 bases identical to TRBD1. Germline lookup yields CDR1 SGHRS and CDR2 YFSETQ. Germline trimming cut 4 bases from V and 5 bases from J; bases unmatched to any gene: 12. The CDR3 runs to 16 residues. The CDR3, as DNA: TGCGCCAGCAGCCCACAACCTGGGACAGGGAATTATGGCTACACCTTC. This sequence encodes CASSPQPGTGNYGYTF.

The chain uses TRBV5-1 and TRBJ1-1; D may be TRBD1 (6 bases). The CDR3 has 15 residues. The V gene lost 5 bases and the J gene lost 4 bases, with 18 bases spanning the gap. Germline CDR1 is SGHRS and CDR2 is YFSETQ. CDR3 bases: TGCGCCAGCAGACATACAGGGATAACGGGCACTGAAGCTTTCTTT. This encodes CASRHTGITGTEAFF. Complete variable domain (other parts from reference TRBV5-1 and TRBJ1-1): KAGVTQTPRYLIKTRGQQVTLSCSPISGHRSVSWYQQTPGQGLQFLFEYFSETQRNKGNFPGRFSGRQFSNSRSEMNVSTLELGDSALYLCASRHTGITGTEAFFGQGTRLTVV.

The chain has TRBV2 and TRBJ2-1; the match to TRBD2 covers 8 bases. Trimming removed 6 bases from V and 9 bases from J; junction bases left unmatched: 7. The CDR3 length is 13 residues. The germline V gene has CDR1 SNHLY and CDR2 FYNNEI. The CDR3 region is CASRAGGLGEQFF. CDR3 sequence (DNA): TGTGCCAGCAGGGCGGGAGGACTTGGTGAGCAGTTCTTC.

This clone was detected only once. The chain has TRBV4-2 and TRBJ2-5, with D hard to call. Germline V gene sequence: CDR1 LGHNA, CDR2 YNFKEQ. V lost 2 bases, J lost 4 bases, and 8 bases lay in between. This CDR3 region has 13 residues. Here the CDR3 reads CASSQPGLETQYF. CDR3 DNA: TGTGCCAGCAGCCAACCTGGTTTAGAGACCCAGTACTTC.

For this clone: This sample also contains other DNA sequences that code for the same CDR3. The rearrangement joins TRBV5-5 to TRBJ2-5, with 7 bases matching TRBD1. J gave up 1 base and V 2 bases, and 2 bases lay outside the gene matches. The CDR3 is made up of 14 amino acids. Germline lookup yields CDR1 SGHKS and CDR2 YYEKEE (reference sequence). This CDR3 is CASSLGTAQETQYF. The CDR3 DNA is TGTGCCAGCAGCTTAGGGACAGCCCAAGAGACCCAGTACTTC.